This TCR beta chain appears in the sequencing data of a study of CD8 T cells in ankylosing spondylitis. TCRdb independently ran MiXCR on the 5' RACE reads; one entry per CDR3 protein. The sample lists about 130,000 distinct CDR3 sequences, around 9.7% seen once, with approximately 3.4% in the top ten. Findings of the study overall: Reports say disease-linked clones showed up significantly more in matched ankylosing spondylitis synovial fluid.

This clonotype was counted many times. Its antigen is currently unknown. The CDR3 spans 14 residues. J gave up 5 bases and V 1 base, and 6 bases lay outside the gene matches. CDR1 is DFQATT, CDR2 SNEGSKA, per germline (reference sequence). The source of this sequence is a male donor with ankylosing spondylitis or in good health (not recorded which). This chain uses TRBV20-1 with TRBJ2-7; 9 bases align to TRBD2. Sequencing was done on a sample of blood, either unsorted or a sorted T cell fraction (not recorded which). CDR3 nucleotides: TGCAGTGCTAGAGCTAGCGGGGAGGTAAACGAGCAGTACTTC. The encoded protein is CSARASGEVNEQYF.